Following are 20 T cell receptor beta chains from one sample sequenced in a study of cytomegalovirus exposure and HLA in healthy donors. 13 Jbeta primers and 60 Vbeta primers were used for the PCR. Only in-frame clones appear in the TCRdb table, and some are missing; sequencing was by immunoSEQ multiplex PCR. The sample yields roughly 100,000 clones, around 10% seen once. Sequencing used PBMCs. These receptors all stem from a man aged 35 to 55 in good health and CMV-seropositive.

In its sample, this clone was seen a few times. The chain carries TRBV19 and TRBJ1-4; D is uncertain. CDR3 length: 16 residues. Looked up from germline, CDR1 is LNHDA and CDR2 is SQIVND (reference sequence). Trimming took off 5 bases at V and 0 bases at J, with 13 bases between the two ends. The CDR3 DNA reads TGTGCCAGTAGTTGGACTGACTCTGCAACTAATGAAAAACTGTTTTTT. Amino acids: CASSWTDSATNEKLFF.

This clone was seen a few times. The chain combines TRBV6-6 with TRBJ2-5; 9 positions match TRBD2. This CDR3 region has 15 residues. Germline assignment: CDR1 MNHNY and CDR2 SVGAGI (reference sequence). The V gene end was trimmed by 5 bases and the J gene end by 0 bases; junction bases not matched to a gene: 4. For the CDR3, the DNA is TGTGCCAGCAGTACGGGACTAGCAGACCAAGAGACCCAGTACTTC. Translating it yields CASSTGLADQETQYF.

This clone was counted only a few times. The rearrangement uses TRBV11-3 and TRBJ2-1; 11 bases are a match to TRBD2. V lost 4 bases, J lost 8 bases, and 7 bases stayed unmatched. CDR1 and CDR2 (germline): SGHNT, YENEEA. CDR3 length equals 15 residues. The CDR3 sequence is CASSSITSGSYEQFF. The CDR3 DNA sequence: TGTGCCAGCAGCTCCATCACTAGCGGGAGCTATGAGCAGTTCTTC. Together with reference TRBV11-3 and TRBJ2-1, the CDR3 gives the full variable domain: EAGVVQSPRYKIIEKKQPVAFWCNPISGHNTLYWYLQNLGQGPELLIRYENEEAVDDSQLPKDRFSAERLKGVDSTLKIQPAELGDSAVYLCASSSITSGSYEQFFGPGTRLTVL.

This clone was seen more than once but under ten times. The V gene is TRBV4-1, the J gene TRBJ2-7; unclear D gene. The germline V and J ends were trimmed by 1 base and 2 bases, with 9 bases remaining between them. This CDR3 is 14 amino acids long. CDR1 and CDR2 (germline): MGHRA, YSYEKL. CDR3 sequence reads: CASSQAWPPYEQYF. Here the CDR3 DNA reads TGCGCCAGCAGCCAAGCTTGGCCACCCTACGAGCAGTACTTC.

The CDR3 sequence is CASSVGGFEEQYF. DNA for the CDR3: TGTGCCAGCAGCGTAGGAGGGTTTGAAGAGCAGTACTTC. This chain connects TRBV9 to TRBJ2-7; D is perhaps TRBD2 (5 bases). V dropped 0 bases and J dropped 7 bases, with 11 bases sitting between them. This CDR3 is built from 13 residues. CDR1 is SGDLS, CDR2 YYNGEE, per germline.

This chain's CDR3 is CASSLVQGTSNQPQHF. The DNA of the CDR3 is TGTGCCAGCAGCTTGGTACAGGGGACTAGCAATCAGCCCCAGCATTTT. The chain couples TRBV5-8 to TRBJ1-5; 7 bases are shared with TRBD1. This CDR3 spans 16 amino acids. V was pared by 0 bases and J by 0 bases, with 3 bases of the junction left unmatched. Germline lookup yields CDR1 SGHTS and CDR2 YDEGEE.

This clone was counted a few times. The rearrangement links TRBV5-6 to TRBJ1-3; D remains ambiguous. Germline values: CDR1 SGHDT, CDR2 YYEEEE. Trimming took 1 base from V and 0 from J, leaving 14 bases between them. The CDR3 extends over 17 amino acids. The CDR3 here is CASSLRADYYSGNTIYF. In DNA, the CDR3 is TGTGCCAGCAGCTTGAGGGCCGACTACTACTCTGGAAACACCATATATTTT.

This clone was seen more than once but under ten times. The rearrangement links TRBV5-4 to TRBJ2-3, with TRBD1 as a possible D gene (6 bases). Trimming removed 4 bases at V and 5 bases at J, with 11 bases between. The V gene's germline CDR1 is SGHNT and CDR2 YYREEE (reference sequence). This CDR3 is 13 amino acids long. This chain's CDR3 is CASSPEGVDTQYF. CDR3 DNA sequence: TGTGCCAGCAGCCCTGAGGGGGTAGATACGCAGTATTTT.

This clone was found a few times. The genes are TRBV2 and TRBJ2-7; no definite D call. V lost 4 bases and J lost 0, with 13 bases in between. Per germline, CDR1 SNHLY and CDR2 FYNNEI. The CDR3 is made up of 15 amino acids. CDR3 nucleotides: TGTGCCAGCAGTGGATCAGAACCTAGCTCCTACGAGCAGTACTTC. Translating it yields CASSGSEPSSYEQYF.

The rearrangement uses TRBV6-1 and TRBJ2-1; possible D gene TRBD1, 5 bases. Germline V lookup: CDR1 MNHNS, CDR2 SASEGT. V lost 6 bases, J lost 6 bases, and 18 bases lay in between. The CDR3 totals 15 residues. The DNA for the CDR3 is TGTGCCAGCAGCGAAAAGACAGAAAGGGGCAATGAGCAGTTCTTC. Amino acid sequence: CASSEKTERGNEQFF.

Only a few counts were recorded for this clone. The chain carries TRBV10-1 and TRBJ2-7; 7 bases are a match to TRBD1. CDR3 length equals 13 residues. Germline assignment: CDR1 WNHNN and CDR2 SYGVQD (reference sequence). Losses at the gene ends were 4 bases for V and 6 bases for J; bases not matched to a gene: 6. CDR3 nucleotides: TGCGCCAGCAGTGCTGACAGGGTGGCCGAGCAGTACTTC. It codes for CASSADRVAEQYF.

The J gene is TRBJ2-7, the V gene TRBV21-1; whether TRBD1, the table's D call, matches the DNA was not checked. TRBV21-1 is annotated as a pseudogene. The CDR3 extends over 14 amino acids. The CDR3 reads CASSTPGQGYEQYF. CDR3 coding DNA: TGTGCCAGCAGCACCCCGGGACAGGGGTACGAGCAGTACTTC.

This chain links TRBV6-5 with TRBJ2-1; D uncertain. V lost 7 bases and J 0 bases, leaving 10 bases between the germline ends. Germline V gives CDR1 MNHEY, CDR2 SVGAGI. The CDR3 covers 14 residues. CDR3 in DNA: TGTGCCAGCAAACCCGAGAGCTCCTACAATGAGCAGTTCTTC. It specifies CASKPESSYNEQFF.

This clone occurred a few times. This CDR3 reads CASSLGLAGDQQFF. CDR3 nucleotides: TGCGCCAGCAGCTTGGGACTAGCGGGAGACCAGCAGTTCTTC. The chain employs TRBV5-1 and TRBJ2-1, with TRBD2 matching 12 bases. The CDR3 has 14 amino acids. Germline-derived CDR1 and CDR2 are SGHRS and YFSETQ. Trimming took 0 bases from V and 11 from J; bases not matched to a gene: 3.

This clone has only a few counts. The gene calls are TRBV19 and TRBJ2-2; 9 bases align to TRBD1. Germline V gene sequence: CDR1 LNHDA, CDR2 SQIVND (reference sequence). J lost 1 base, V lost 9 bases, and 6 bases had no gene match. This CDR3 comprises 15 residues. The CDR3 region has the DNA TGTGCCAGCCAACAGGGGGCGCGGAACACCGGGGAGCTGTTTTTT. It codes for CASQQGARNTGELFF. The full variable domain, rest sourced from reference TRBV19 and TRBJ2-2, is DGGITQSPKYLFRKEGQNVTLSCEQNLNHDAMYWYRQDPGQGLRLIYYSQIVNDFQKGDIAEGYSVSREKKESFPLTVTSAQKNPTAFYLCASQQGARNTGELFFGEGSRLTVL.

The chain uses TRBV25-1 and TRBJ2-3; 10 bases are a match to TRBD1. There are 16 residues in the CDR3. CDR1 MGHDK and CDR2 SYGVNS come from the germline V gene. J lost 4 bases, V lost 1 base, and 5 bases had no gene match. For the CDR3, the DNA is TGTGCCAGCAGTGAATCTGACAGGGGGCTTTCAGATACGCAGTATTTT. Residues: CASSESDRGLSDTQYF.

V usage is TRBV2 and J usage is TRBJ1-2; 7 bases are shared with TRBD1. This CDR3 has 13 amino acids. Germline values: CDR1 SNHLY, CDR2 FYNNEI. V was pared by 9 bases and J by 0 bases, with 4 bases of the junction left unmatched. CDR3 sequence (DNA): TGTGCCAGATCCGGACAGGCTAACTATGGCTACACCTTC. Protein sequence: CARSGQANYGYTF.

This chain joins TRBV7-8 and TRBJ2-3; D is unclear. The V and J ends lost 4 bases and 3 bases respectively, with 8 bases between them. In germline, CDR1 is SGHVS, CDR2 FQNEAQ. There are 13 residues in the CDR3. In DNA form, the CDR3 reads TGTGCCAGCAGCTACATTTCGACAGATACGCAGTATTTT. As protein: CASSYISTDTQYF.

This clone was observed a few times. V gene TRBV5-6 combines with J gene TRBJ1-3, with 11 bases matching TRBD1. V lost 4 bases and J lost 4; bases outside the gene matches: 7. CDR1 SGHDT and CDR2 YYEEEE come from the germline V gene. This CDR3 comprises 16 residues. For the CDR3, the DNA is TGTGCCAGCAGCCTGGACAGGGGGCAATCCGGAAACACCATATATTTT. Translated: CASSLDRGQSGNTIYF.

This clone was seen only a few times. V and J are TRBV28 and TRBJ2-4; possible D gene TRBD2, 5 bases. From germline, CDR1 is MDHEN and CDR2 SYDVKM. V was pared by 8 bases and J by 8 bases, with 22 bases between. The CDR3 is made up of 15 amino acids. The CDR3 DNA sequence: TGTGCCAGCTCTTTGGAGCTGGCTAGCATTGACATTCAGTACTTC. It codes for CASSLELASIDIQYF.